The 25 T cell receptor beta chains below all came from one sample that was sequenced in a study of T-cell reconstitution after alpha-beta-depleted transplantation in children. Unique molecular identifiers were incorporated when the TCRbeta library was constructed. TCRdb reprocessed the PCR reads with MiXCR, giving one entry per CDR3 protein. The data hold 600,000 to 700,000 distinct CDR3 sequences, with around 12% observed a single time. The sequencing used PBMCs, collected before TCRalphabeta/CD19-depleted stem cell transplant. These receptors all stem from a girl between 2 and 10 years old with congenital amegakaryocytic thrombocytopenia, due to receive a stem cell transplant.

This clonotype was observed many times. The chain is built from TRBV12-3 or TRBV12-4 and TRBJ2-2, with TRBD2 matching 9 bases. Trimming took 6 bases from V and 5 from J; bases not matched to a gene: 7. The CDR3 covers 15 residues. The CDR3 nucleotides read TGTGCCAGCAGGATGGCGGGAGGGCCAACCGGGGAGCTGTTTTTT. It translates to CASRMAGGPTGELFF.

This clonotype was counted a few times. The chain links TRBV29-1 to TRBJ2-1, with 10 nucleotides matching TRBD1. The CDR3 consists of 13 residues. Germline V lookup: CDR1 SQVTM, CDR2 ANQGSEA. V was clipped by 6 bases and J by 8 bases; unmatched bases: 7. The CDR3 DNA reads TGCAGCGTGGCCGGGACAGGGGTCTATGAGCAGTTCTTC. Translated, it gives CSVAGTGVYEQFF.

DNA for the CDR3: TGTGCCAGCAGCCTCCCGGACGGAAACATGAACACTGAAGCTTTCTTT. Its translation is CASSLPDGNMNTEAFF. The chain uses TRBV6-2 or TRBV6-3 and TRBJ1-1; D gene uncertain. CDR1 is MNHEY and CDR2 is SVGEGT in the germline V gene. Trimming cost V 6 bases and J 0 bases, with 17 bases left between them. This CDR3 has 16 amino acids.

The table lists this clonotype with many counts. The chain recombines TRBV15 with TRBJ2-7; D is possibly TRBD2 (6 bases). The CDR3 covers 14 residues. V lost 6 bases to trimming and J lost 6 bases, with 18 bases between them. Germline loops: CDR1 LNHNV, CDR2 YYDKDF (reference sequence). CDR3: CATRLPELASEQYF. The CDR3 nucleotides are TGTGCCACCAGATTACCTGAACTAGCTTCCGAGCAGTACTTC.

The CDR3 protein is CASRGASGTHEQYF. DNA of the CDR3: TGTGCCTCCCGAGGGGCTAGCGGGACCCACGAGCAGTACTTC. V is TRBV25-1 and J is TRBJ2-7, with TRBD2 matching over 9 bases. This CDR3 has 14 residues. The germline CDR1 and CDR2 sequences are MGHDK and SYGVNS. Losses at the gene ends were 11 bases for V and 5 bases for J; bases not matched to a gene: 13.

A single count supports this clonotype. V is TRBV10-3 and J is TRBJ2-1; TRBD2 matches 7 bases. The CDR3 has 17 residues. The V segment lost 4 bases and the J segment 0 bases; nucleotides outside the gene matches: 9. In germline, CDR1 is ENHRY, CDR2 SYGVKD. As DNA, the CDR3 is TGTGCCATCAGTGTCCCCCCAGCGGGAATCTCCTACAATGAGCAGTTCTTC. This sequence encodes CAISVPPAGISYNEQFF.

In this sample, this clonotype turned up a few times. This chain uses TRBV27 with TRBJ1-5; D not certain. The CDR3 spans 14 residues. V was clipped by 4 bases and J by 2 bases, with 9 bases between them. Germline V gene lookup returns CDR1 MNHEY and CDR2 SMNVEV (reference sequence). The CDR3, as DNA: TGTGCCAGCAGTTCCGGATCGGGCAATCAGCCCCAGCATTTT. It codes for CASSSGSGNQPQHF.

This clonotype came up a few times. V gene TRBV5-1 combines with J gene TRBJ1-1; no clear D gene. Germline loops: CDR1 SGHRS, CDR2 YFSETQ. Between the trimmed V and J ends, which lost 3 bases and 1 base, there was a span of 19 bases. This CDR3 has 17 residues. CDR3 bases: TGCGCCAGCAGCTCTCCGGGCCCAGTCCGGGCGAACACTGAAGCTTTCTTT. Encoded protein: CASSSPGPVRANTEAFF.

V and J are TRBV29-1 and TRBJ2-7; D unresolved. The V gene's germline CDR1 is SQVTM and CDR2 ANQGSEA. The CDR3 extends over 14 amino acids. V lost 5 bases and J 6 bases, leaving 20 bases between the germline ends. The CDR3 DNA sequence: TGCAGCGTTTTTGGTGGGTCGCTAGACGGCGAGCAGTACTTC. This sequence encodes CSVFGGSLDGEQYF.

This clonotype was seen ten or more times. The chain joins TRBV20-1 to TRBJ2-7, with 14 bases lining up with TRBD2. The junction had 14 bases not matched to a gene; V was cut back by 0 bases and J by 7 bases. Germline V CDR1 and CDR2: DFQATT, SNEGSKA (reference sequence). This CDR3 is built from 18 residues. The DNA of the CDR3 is TGCAGTGCTAGAGACCGACTAGCGGGAGGGCCTTCCTTTTGGGAGCAGTACTTC. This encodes CSARDRLAGGPSFWEQYF.

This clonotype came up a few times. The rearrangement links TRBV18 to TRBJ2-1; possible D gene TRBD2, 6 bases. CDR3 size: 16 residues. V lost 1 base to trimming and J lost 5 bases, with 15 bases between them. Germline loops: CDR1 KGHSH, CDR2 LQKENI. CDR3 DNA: TGTGCCAGCTCACCACGGAGGGGAAGAGGAGACAATGAGCAGTTCTTC. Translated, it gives CASSPRRGRGDNEQFF.

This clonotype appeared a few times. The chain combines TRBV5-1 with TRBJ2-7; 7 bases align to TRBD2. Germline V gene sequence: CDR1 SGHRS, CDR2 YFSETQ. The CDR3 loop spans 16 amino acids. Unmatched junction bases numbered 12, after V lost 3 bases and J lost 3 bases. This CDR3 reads CASSSPLSSGNYEQYF. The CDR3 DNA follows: TGCGCCAGCAGCTCCCCCTTATCTAGCGGTAACTACGAGCAGTACTTC.

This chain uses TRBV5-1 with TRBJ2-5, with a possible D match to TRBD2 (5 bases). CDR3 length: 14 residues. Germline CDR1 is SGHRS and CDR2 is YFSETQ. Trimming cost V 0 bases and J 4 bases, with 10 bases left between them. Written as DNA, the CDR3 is TGCGCCAGCAGCTTGGGGGCTAGCACAGAGACCCAGTACTTC. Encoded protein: CASSLGASTETQYF.

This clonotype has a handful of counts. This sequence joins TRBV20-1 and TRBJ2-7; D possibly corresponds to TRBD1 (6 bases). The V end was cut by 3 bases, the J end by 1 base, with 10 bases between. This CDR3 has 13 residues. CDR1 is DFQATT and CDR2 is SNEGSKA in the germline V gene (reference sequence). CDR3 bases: TGCAGTGCTAGGAAACAGGGATCCTACGAGCAGTACTTC. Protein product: CSARKQGSYEQYF.

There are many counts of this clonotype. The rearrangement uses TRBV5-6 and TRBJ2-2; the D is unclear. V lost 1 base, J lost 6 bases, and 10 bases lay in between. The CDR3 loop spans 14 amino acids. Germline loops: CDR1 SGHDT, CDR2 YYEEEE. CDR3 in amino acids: CASSLNSFPGELFF. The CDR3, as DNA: TGTGCCAGCAGCTTGAACAGCTTCCCCGGGGAGCTGTTTTTT.

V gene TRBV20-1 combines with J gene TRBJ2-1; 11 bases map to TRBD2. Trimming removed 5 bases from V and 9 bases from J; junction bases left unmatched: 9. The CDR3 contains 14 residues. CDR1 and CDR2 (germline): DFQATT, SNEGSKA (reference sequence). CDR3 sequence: CSAPTSGSLFEQFF. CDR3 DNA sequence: TGCAGTGCTCCCACTAGCGGGAGCTTGTTTGAGCAGTTCTTC.

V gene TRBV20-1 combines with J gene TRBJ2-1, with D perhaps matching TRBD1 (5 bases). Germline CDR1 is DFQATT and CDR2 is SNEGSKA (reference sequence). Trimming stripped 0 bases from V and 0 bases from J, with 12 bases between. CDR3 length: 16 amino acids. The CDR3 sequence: CSARDGNRSSYNEQFF. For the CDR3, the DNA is TGCAGTGCTAGAGATGGTAACAGGAGCTCCTACAATGAGCAGTTCTTC.

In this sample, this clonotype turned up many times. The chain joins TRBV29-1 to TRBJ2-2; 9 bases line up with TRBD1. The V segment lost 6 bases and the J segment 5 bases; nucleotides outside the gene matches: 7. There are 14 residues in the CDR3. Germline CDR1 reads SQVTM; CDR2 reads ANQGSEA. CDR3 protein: CSVLPGTGTGELFF. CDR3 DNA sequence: TGCAGCGTACTTCCCGGGACAGGGACCGGGGAGCTGTTTTTT.

This CDR3 reads CSARGGAGDGYTF. For the CDR3, the DNA is TGCAGTGCTAGAGGCGGGGCGGGGGATGGCTACACCTTC. J is TRBJ1-2 and V is TRBV20-1, with D possibly matching TRBD1 (5 bases). The CDR3 has 13 amino acids. CDR1 is DFQATT and CDR2 is SNEGSKA in the germline V gene (reference sequence). V lost 1 base to trimming and J lost 6 bases, with 12 bases between them.

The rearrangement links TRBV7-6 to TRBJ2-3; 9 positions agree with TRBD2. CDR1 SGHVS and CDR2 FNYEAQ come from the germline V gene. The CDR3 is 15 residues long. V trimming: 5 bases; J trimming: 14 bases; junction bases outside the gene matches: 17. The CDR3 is CASSTNPLAGLVRYF. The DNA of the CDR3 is TGTGCCAGCAGCACCAACCCACTAGCGGGTCTTGTTAGGTATTTT.

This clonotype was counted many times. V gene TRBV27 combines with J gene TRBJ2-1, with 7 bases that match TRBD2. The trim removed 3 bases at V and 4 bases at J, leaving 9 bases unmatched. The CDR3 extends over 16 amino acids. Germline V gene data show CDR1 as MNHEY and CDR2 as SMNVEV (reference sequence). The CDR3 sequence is CASSLGVGGGYNEQFF. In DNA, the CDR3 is TGTGCCAGCAGTTTGGGGGTTGGGGGGGGGTACAATGAGCAGTTCTTC.

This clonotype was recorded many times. CDR3 coding DNA: TGTGCCACCCAGACGGATGGCTACACCTTC. Protein: CATQTDGYTF. The chain has TRBV6-6 and TRBJ1-2; D gene ambiguous. Deletions cut 10 bases from V and 6 bases from J, with 9 bases between. CDR3 length equals 10 residues. Germline lookup yields CDR1 MNHNY and CDR2 SVGAGI (reference sequence).

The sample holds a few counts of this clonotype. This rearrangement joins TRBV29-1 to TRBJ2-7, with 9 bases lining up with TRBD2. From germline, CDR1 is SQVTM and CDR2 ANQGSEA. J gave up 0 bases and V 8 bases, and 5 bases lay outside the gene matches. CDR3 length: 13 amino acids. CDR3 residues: CSIRTSASYEQYF. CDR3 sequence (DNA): TGCAGCATACGGACTAGCGCCTCCTACGAGCAGTACTTC.

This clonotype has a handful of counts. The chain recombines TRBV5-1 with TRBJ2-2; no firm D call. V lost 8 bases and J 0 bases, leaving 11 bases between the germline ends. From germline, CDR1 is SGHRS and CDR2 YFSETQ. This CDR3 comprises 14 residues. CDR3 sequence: CASTPATNTGELFF. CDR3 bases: TGCGCCAGTACCCCGGCGACGAACACCGGGGAGCTGTTTTTT.

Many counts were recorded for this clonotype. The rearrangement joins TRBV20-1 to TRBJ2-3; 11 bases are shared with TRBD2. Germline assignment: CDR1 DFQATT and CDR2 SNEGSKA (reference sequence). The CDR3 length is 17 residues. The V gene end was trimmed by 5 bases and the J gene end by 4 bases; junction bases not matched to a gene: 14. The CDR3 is CSAALAGGPVEADTQYF. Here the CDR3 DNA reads TGCAGTGCTGCATTAGCGGGAGGGCCTGTTGAGGCAGATACGCAGTATTTT.